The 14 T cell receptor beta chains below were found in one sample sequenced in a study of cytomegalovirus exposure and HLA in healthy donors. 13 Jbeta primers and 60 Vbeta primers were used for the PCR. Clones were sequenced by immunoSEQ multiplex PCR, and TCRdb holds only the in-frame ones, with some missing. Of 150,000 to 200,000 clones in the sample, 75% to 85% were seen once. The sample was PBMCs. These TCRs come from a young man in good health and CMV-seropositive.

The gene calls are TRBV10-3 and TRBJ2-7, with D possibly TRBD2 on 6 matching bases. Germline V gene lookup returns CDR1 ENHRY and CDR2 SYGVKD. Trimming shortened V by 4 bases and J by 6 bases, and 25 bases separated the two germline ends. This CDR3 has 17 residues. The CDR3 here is CAISGGILGTATGEQYF. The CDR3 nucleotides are TGTGCCATCAGTGGAGGGATTTTAGGGACTGCAACGGGCGAGCAGTACTTC.

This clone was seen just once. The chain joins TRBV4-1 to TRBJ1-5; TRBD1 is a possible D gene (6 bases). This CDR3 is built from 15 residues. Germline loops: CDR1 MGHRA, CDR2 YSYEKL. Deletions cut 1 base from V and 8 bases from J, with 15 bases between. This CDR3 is CASSQGRTGREPQHF. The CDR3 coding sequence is TGCGCCAGCAGCCAAGGCCGAACAGGGAGGGAGCCCCAGCATTTT.

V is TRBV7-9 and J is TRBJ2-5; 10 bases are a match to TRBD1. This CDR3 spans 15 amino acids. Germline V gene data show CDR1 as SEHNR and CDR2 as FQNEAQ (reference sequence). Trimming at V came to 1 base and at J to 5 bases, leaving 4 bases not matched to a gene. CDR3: CASSLVGTGEETQYF. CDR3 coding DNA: TGTGCCAGCAGCTTAGTAGGGACAGGGGAGGAGACCCAGTACTTC.

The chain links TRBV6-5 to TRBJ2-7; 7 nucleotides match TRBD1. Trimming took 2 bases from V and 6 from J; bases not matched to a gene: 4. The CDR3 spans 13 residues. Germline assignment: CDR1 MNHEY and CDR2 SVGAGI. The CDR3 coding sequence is TGTGCCAGCAGTTACGGCAGGGGGTCCGAGCAGTACTTC. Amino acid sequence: CASSYGRGSEQYF.

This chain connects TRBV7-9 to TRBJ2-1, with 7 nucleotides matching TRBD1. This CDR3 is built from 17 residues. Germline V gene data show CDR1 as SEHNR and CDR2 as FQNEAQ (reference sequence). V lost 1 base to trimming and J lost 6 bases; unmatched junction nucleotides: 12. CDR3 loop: CASSLDGLGGVINEQFF. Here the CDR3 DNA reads TGTGCCAGCAGCTTAGACGGTTTAGGGGGCGTAATCAATGAGCAGTTCTTC. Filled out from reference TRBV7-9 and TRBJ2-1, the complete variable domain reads DTGVSQNPRHKITKRGQNVTFRCDPISEHNRLYWYRQTLGQGPEFLTYFQNEAQLEKSRLLSDRFSAERPKGSFSTLEIQRTEQGDSAMYLCASSLDGLGGVINEQFFGPGTRLTVL.

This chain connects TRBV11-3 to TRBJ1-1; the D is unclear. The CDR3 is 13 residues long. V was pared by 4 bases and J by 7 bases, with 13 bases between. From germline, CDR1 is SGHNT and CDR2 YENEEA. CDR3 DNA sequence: TGTGCCAGCAGCTCCCCTACGCGCGGTGAAGCTTTCTTT. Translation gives CASSSPTRGEAFF.

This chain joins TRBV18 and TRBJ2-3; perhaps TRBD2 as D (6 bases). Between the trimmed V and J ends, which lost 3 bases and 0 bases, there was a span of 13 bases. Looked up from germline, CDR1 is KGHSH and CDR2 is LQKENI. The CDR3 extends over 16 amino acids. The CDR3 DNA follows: TGTGCCAGCTCACCGAGCGGGCGGGGTAGCACAGATACGCAGTATTTT. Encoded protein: CASSPSGRGSTDTQYF.

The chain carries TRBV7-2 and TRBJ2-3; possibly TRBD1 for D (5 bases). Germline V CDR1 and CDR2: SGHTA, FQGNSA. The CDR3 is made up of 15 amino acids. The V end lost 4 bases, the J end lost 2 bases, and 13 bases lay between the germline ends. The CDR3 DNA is TGTGCCAGCAGCTCCCAGGGTGCCCTCACAGATACGCAGTATTTT. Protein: CASSSQGALTDTQYF.

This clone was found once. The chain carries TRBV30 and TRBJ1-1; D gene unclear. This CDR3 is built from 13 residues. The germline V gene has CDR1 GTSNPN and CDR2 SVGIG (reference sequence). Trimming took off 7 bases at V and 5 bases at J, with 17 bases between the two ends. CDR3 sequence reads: CASRHVGDTEAFF. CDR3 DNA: TGTGCCTCCAGACACGTCGGTGATACTGAAGCTTTCTTT.

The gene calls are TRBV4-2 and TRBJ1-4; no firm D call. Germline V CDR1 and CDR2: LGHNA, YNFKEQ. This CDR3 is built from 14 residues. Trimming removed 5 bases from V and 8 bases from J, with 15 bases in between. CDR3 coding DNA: TGTGCCAGCAGCTCACGTGAGGACTCGGAAAAACTGTTTTTT. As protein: CASSSREDSEKLFF.

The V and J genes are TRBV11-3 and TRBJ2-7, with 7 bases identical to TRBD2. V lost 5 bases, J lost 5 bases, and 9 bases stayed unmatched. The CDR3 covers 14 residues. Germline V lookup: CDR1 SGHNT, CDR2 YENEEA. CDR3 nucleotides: TGTGCCAGCAGCCTCCCAAACCGGGGGGACGAGCAGTACTTC. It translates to CASSLPNRGDEQYF.

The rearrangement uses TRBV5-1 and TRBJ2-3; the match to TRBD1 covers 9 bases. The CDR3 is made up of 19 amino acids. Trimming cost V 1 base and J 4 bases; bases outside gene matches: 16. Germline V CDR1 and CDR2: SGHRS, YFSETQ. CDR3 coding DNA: TGCGCCAGCAGCTTGCGATACGCTCGGGACAGGGTAGGAGCAGATACGCAGTATTTT. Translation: CASSLRYARDRVGADTQYF.

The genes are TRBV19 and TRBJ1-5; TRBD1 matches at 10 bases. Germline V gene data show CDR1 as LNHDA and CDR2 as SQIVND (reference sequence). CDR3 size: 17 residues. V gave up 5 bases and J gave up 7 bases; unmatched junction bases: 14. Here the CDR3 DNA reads TGTGCCAGTAGTGCGGACTCCGGGACAGGGGTACGGCAGCCCCAGCATTTT. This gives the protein CASSADSGTGVRQPQHF.

The CDR3 here is CASSQGLPRGAETGELFF. CDR3 in DNA: TGCGCCAGCAGCCAAGGGCTCCCCCGGGGGGCAGAGACCGGGGAGCTGTTTTTT. The chain links TRBV4-1 to TRBJ2-2; a weak D match, TRBD2 (7 bases). Trimming cost V 1 base and J 5 bases, with 20 bases left between them. The V gene's germline CDR1 is MGHRA and CDR2 YSYEKL. This CDR3 is built from 18 residues.